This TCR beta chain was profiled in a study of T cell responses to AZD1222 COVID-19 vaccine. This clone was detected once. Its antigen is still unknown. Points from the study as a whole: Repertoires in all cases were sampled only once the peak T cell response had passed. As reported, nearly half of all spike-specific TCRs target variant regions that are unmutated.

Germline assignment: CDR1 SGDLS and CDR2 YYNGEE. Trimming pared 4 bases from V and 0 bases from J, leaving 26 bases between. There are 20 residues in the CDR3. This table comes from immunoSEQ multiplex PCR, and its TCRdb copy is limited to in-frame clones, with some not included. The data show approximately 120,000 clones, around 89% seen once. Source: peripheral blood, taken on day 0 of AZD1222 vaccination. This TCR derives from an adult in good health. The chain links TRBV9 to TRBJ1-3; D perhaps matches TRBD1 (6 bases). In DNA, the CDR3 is TGTGCCAGCAGCCCCCTTAACAGGGCGGTCCCGGGCGGCTCTGGAAACACCATATATTTT. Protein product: CASSPLNRAVPGGSGNTIYF.